These 32 T cell receptor beta chains came from one sample sequenced in a study of blood T cell repertoires in COVID-19. Produced via immunoSEQ multiplex PCR; TCRdb's table is partial and in-frame only. The profile shows under 150,000 clones, roughly 80% of them singletons. The sample comprised PBMCs or T cells enriched from blood (not recorded which). The receptors come from a man between 35 and 55 years old with acute COVID-19.

V usage is TRBV5-4 and J usage is TRBJ1-6, with D hard to call. The CDR3 is 15 residues long. Germline lookup yields CDR1 SGHNT and CDR2 YYREEE (reference sequence). The V gene lost 0 bases and the J gene lost 10 bases, with 14 bases spanning the gap. The CDR3 here is CASSLEQTMGSPLHF. The CDR3 DNA reads as TGTGCCAGCAGCTTGGAACAGACTATGGGCTCACCCCTCCACTTT.

The V call is TRBV19, the J call TRBJ2-3; 7 bases are a match to TRBD2. This CDR3 spans 18 amino acids. The V gene's germline CDR1 is LNHDA and CDR2 SQIVND (reference sequence). The junction had 12 bases not matched to a gene; V was cut back by 1 base and J by 2 bases. The CDR3 sequence: CASSIGRGRGPNTDTQYF. The CDR3 nucleotides are TGTGCCAGTAGTATAGGCAGAGGGAGGGGCCCCAACACAGATACGCAGTATTTT.

The chain carries TRBV4-2 and TRBJ1-1; D might be TRBD1 (6 bases). Deletions cut 0 bases from V and 7 bases from J, with 9 bases between. CDR1 LGHNA and CDR2 YNFKEQ come from the germline V gene. This CDR3 has 13 residues. The CDR3 loop reads CASSQEGALEAFF. The CDR3 bases are TGTGCCAGCAGCCAAGAGGGGGCCCTTGAAGCTTTCTTT.

V and J are TRBV5-1 and TRBJ2-3; 7 nucleotides align to TRBD2. CDR1 and CDR2 (germline): SGHRS, YFSETQ. The V and J ends lost 4 bases and 2 bases, in that order; junction bases with no gene match: 10. This CDR3 contains 16 residues. The CDR3 sequence: CASSVLGGFSTDTQYF. Here the CDR3 DNA reads TGCGCCAGCAGCGTTCTCGGGGGGTTCTCCACAGATACGCAGTATTTT.

This rearrangement joins TRBV19 to TRBJ2-7, with D hard to call. There are 12 residues in the CDR3. Germline assignment: CDR1 LNHDA and CDR2 SQIVND (reference sequence). Trimming cost V 5 bases and J 8 bases, with 13 bases left between them. The CDR3 spells CASSALSEQQYF. The CDR3 DNA follows: TGTGCCAGTAGTGCTTTATCCGAGCAGCAGTACTTC. Full variable domain (missing parts from reference TRBV19 and TRBJ2-7): DGGITQSPKYLFRKEGQNVTLSCEQNLNHDAMYWYRQDPGQGLRLIYYSQIVNDFQKGDIAEGYSVSREKKESFPLTVTSAQKNPTAFYLCASSALSEQQYFGPGTRLTVT.

Regarding this clone: Other DNA sequences in the same sample also yield this CDR3. V usage is TRBV7-2 and J usage is TRBJ1-5; D may be TRBD1 (5 bases). In germline, CDR1 is SGHTA, CDR2 FQGNSA. There are 14 residues in the CDR3. Trimming removed 5 bases at V and 6 bases at J, with 14 bases between. In DNA, the CDR3 is TGTGCCAGCAGCCCAAGGGGAGGGAGTCAGCCCCAGCATTTT. This gives the protein CASSPRGGSQPQHF.

In DNA, the CDR3 is TGTGCCTGGAGGGGGGGTCTAAATTCACCCCTCCACTTT. Protein product: CAWRGGLNSPLHF. The genes are TRBV30 and TRBJ1-6; D is possibly TRBD1 (5 bases). V was pared by 3 bases and J by 7 bases, with 10 bases between. CDR3 length: 13 residues. Germline V gene data show CDR1 as GTSNPN and CDR2 as SVGIG (reference sequence).

This rearrangement joins TRBV25-1 to TRBJ1-1; D is undetermined. Trimming left V 5 bases short and J 1 base short, with 5 bases between. This CDR3 contains 12 residues. Germline-derived CDR1 and CDR2 are MGHDK and SYGVNS. CDR3 loop: CASSRQNTEAFF. The CDR3 DNA follows: TGTGCCAGCAGTAGACAGAACACTGAAGCTTTCTTT.

This clone was detected only once. This chain connects TRBV2 to TRBJ2-3, with 10 nucleotides matching TRBD2. J lost 1 base, V lost 0 bases, and 1 base had no gene match. Germline CDR1 and CDR2: SNHLY and FYNNEI. The CDR3 covers 16 residues. CDR3 residues: CASSEALAGGTDTQYF. CDR3 bases: TGTGCCAGCAGTGAAGCGCTAGCGGGAGGCACAGATACGCAGTATTTT. Using reference TRBV2 and TRBJ2-3 for the parts outside the CDR3, the full variable domain is EPEVTQTPSHQVTQMGQEVILRCVPISNHLYFYWYRQILGQKVEFLVSFYNNEISEKSEIFDDQFSVERPDGSNFTLKIRSTKLEDSAMYFCASSEALAGGTDTQYFGPGTRLTVL.

In regard to this clone: The same CDR3 also results from other DNA sequences found in this sample. The V call is TRBV5-1, the J call TRBJ2-2, with D hard to call. CDR3 length equals 13 residues. V lost 0 bases and J lost 4, with 4 bases in between. The germline V gene has CDR1 SGHRS and CDR2 YFSETQ. CDR3 coding DNA: TGCGCCAGCAGCTTGGGGGCCACCGGGGAGCTGTTTTTT. Residues: CASSLGATGELFF.

V is TRBV28 and J is TRBJ1-2; D is unclear. Trimming stripped 5 bases from V and 5 bases from J, with 9 bases between. Germline-derived CDR1 and CDR2 are MDHEN and SYDVKM. The CDR3 covers 12 residues. The CDR3 protein is CASSAGPYGYTF. Written as DNA, the CDR3 is TGTGCCAGCAGTGCAGGCCCGTATGGCTACACCTTC.

This clone has only a few counts. The CDR3 is CASSSSGEGNTGELFF. The CDR3, as DNA: TGCGCCAGCAGCTCTAGCGGGGAGGGGAACACCGGGGAGCTGTTTTTT. This sequence joins TRBV5-1 and TRBJ2-2; 9 bases fit TRBD2. The CDR3 totals 16 residues. Losses at the gene ends were 3 bases for V and 1 base for J; bases not matched to a gene: 4. Germline V gives CDR1 SGHRS, CDR2 YFSETQ.

The V gene is TRBV5-1, the J gene TRBJ1-3, with 7 bases that match TRBD1. Germline V gene data show CDR1 as SGHRS and CDR2 as YFSETQ. The J segment lost 4 bases and the V segment lost 4 bases, leaving 2 bases of the junction unmatched. This CDR3 region has 13 residues. The CDR3 sequence: CASSKGAGNTIYF. CDR3 bases: TGCGCCAGCAGCAAGGGGGCGGGAAACACCATATATTTT.

The chain employs TRBV11-2 and TRBJ1-1; the D gene is possibly TRBD1 (5 bases). This CDR3 has 12 residues. The germline V gene has CDR1 SGHAT and CDR2 FQNNGV. Trimming pared 3 bases from V and 8 bases from J, leaving 10 bases between. This chain's CDR3 is CASSLWGGEAFF. Here the CDR3 DNA reads TGTGCCAGCAGCTTGTGGGGGGGAGAAGCTTTCTTT.

V is TRBV19 and J is TRBJ1-1; 8 nucleotides line up with TRBD1. With V trimmed by 7 bases and J by 5 bases, 6 bases remained unmatched. This CDR3 has 13 amino acids. CDR1 is LNHDA, CDR2 SQIVND, per germline (reference sequence). CDR3 in amino acids: CASTDRALTEAFF. The CDR3 nucleotides are TGTGCCAGTACGGACAGGGCGTTAACTGAAGCTTTCTTT.

CDR3 sequence: CATSDTGTGHYNEQFF. CDR3 nucleotides: TGTGCCACCAGTGATACCGGGACAGGGCATTACAATGAGCAGTTCTTC. This rearrangement joins TRBV24-1 to TRBJ2-1, with 9 positions matching TRBD1. The CDR3 is 16 residues long. The germline CDR1 and CDR2 sequences are KGHDR and SFDVKD. V gave up 3 bases and J gave up 4 bases; unmatched junction bases: 6.

V usage is TRBV20-1 and J usage is TRBJ2-1; 13 bases are shared with TRBD2. CDR3 length: 15 residues. CDR1 is DFQATT and CDR2 is SNEGSKA in the germline V gene (reference sequence). J gave up 8 bases and V 3 bases, and 7 bases lay outside the gene matches. The CDR3 DNA reads TGCAGTGCTAGTAAGGGACTAGCGGGGTCTGATGAGCAGTTCTTC. It codes for CSASKGLAGSDEQFF.

This clone came up once. The genes are TRBV5-1 and TRBJ2-4, with D unresolved. The V gene's germline CDR1 is SGHRS and CDR2 YFSETQ. The CDR3 extends over 14 amino acids. V lost 4 bases to trimming and J lost 3 bases, with 11 bases between them. In DNA, the CDR3 is TGCGCCAGCAGCCGCTTAGCAGACAAAAACATTCAGTACTTC. Translating gives CASSRLADKNIQYF.

CDR3: CASSQDQGTSQETQYF. The CDR3, as DNA: TGTGCCAGCAGCCAAGATCAAGGGACTAGTCAAGAGACCCAGTACTTC. The rearrangement uses TRBV3-1 (or the pseudogene TRBV3-2) and TRBJ2-5; 8 bases align to TRBD2. The CDR3 runs to 16 residues. V shed 0 bases and J 2 bases; nucleotides not matched to a gene: 5. Per the germline V gene, CDR1 is LGHDT and CDR2 is YNNKEL (reference sequence).

The chain has TRBV5-1 and TRBJ2-3; 8 bases are a match to TRBD1. The CDR3 consists of 12 residues. Germline CDR1 is SGHRS and CDR2 is YFSETQ. V dropped 7 bases and J dropped 4; count of bases not matched to a gene: 2. In nucleotides, the CDR3 is TGCGCCAGCGGACAGGGCCCAGATACGCAGTATTTT. Translation: CASGQGPDTQYF.

This chain uses TRBV10-3 with TRBJ1-5; D not certain. CDR1 is ENHRY and CDR2 is SYGVKD in the germline V gene. The CDR3 length is 15 residues. Trimming removed 0 bases from V and 4 bases from J, with 10 bases in between. CDR3 protein: CAISESGPQNQPQHF. The CDR3 region has the DNA TGTGCCATCAGTGAGTCGGGCCCTCAGAATCAGCCCCAGCATTTT.

DNA of the CDR3: TGTGCCAGCTCACCAGGGTCTGGGCGCGACTATGGCTACACCTTC. Its translation is CASSPGSGRDYGYTF. This chain uses TRBV18 with TRBJ1-2; unclear D gene. The germline V and J ends were trimmed by 2 bases and 3 bases, with 13 bases remaining between them. Germline lookup yields CDR1 KGHSH and CDR2 LQKENI. CDR3 length: 15 amino acids.

The chain carries TRBV7-9 and TRBJ1-2; TRBD1 aligns across 7 bases. V shed 3 bases and J 5 bases; nucleotides not matched to a gene: 9. The CDR3 runs 15 residues. The germline CDR1 and CDR2 sequences are SEHNR and FQNEAQ (reference sequence). The CDR3 coding sequence is TGTGCCAGCAGCTTGGCAGGACAGGCTCCTTATGGCTACACCTTC. It encodes CASSLAGQAPYGYTF.

The chain links TRBV5-6 to TRBJ2-7; D might be TRBD2 (6 bases). The V end lost 0 bases, the J end lost 11 bases, and 9 bases lay between the germline ends. This CDR3 spans 11 amino acids. CDR1 SGHDT and CDR2 YYEEEE come from the germline V gene. CDR3 DNA: TGTGCCAGCAGCTTGGGGACTATGGAGTACTTC. It translates to CASSLGTMEYF.

The genes are TRBV6-5 and TRBJ2-3, with D possibly TRBD1 on 8 matching bases. Trimming removed 4 bases at V and 1 base at J, with 12 bases between. The CDR3 spans 15 residues. Per the germline V gene, CDR1 is MNHEY and CDR2 is SVGAGI. This chain's CDR3 is CASSWGGQGTDTQYF. The CDR3 region has the DNA TGTGCCAGCAGTTGGGGGGGACAGGGCACAGATACGCAGTATTTT.

V usage is TRBV5-1 and J usage is TRBJ1-2; 9 nucleotides align to TRBD1. The CDR3 contains 14 residues. From germline, CDR1 is SGHRS and CDR2 YFSETQ. Trimming at V came to 2 bases and at J to 6 bases, leaving 5 bases not matched to a gene. This CDR3 reads CASSLQGAENGYTF. The DNA of the CDR3 is TGCGCCAGCAGCTTACAGGGGGCCGAGAATGGCTACACCTTC.

Concerning this clone: Other DNA sequences in this sample translate to the same CDR3. V gene TRBV5-1 combines with J gene TRBJ2-3, with 9 bases identical to TRBD1. From germline, CDR1 is SGHRS and CDR2 YFSETQ. There are 15 residues in the CDR3. V was pared by 2 bases and J by 5 bases, with 6 bases of the junction left unmatched. The CDR3 reads CASSFRQGEGDTQYF. The CDR3 region has the DNA TGCGCCAGCAGCTTTAGACAGGGGGAGGGAGATACGCAGTATTTT.

The chain is built from TRBV7-3 and TRBJ2-5, with D possibly TRBD2 on 5 matching bases. Trimming shortened V by 3 bases and J by 1 base, and 6 bases separated the two germline ends. This CDR3 has 13 residues. The germline V gene has CDR1 SGHTA and CDR2 FQGTGA. This CDR3 is CASSFSVQETQYF. The CDR3, as DNA: TGTGCCAGCAGCTTTAGCGTCCAAGAGACCCAGTACTTC.

The J gene is TRBJ2-7, the V gene TRBV7-2; D is uncertain. The V end was cut by 5 bases, the J end by 3 bases, with 11 bases between. Per germline, CDR1 SGHTA and CDR2 FQGNSA. The CDR3 contains 13 residues. The CDR3 loop reads CASSLRRGYEQYF. CDR3 coding DNA: TGTGCCAGCAGCCTCCGCAGAGGCTACGAGCAGTACTTC.

The chain uses TRBV28 and TRBJ1-4, with D uncertain. CDR3 size: 16 residues. The V gene's germline CDR1 is MDHEN and CDR2 SYDVKM. V lost 3 bases to trimming and J lost 0 bases, with 11 bases between them. CDR3 nucleotides: TGTGCCAGCAGTTTTGCTGACGGGACAACTAATGAAAAACTGTTTTTT. This gives the protein CASSFADGTTNEKLFF.

To note about this clone: Germline and junction disagree at one end, which may indicate a read error. The chain recombines TRBV28 with TRBJ2-3; D not certain. The V gene's germline CDR1 is MDHEN and CDR2 SYDVKM. There are 15 residues in the CDR3. CDR3 in amino acids: CASSFTSGSTDRQYF. CDR3 nucleotides: TGTGCCAGCAGTTTTACCTCAGGCAGCACAGATAGGCAGTATTTT.

The chain recombines TRBV10-3 with TRBJ2-2, with 14 positions matching TRBD2. The CDR3 loop spans 17 amino acids. J gave up 5 bases and V 0 bases, and 2 bases lay outside the gene matches. Germline V gene sequence: CDR1 ENHRY, CDR2 SYGVKD. This CDR3 is CAISESGTSGSTGELFF. The CDR3 DNA sequence: TGTGCCATCAGTGAGTCGGGGACTAGCGGGAGTACCGGGGAGCTGTTTTTT.